The 15 T cell receptor beta chains below were found in one sample sequenced in a study of cytomegalovirus exposure and HLA in healthy donors. Profiling relied on immunoSEQ multiplex PCR, and the TCRdb table lists in-frame clones only, not all of them. The sample has some 110,000 clones; more than 75% are singletons. Input material: PBMCs. These TCRs come from a young man in good health and CMV-seronegative.

A word on this clone: A junction boundary mismatches the germline segment, possibly from a read error. The V call is TRBV2, the J call TRBJ2-5, with 14 bases matching TRBD2. From germline, CDR1 is SNHLY and CDR2 FYNNEI. The CDR3 is made up of 18 amino acids. The CDR3 is CASREGGTSGSVGETQYF. CDR3 coding DNA: TGTGCCAGCAGAGAAGGGGGGACTAGCGGGAGTGTAGGAGAGACCCAGTACTTC.

The chain employs TRBV6-1 and TRBJ2-7, with 7 bases identical to TRBD1. Germline V gene lookup returns CDR1 MNHNS and CDR2 SASEGT. Unmatched junction bases numbered 10, after V lost 7 bases and J lost 4 bases. The CDR3 runs to 14 residues. The CDR3 spells CASNVGTATYEQYF. In DNA, the CDR3 is TGTGCCAGCAACGTAGGGACAGCTACGTACGAGCAGTACTTC.

The J gene is TRBJ1-1, the V gene TRBV4-1; D gene unclear. V was cut by 1 base and J by 0 bases, with 6 bases left in between. CDR3 length: 14 residues. CDR1 and CDR2 from the germline V gene are MGHRA and YSYEKL. CDR3 in DNA: TGCGCCAGCAGCCAAGCCGTAATGAACACTGAAGCTTTCTTT. Protein sequence: CASSQAVMNTEAFF.

The V and J genes are TRBV11-3 and TRBJ2-2; D is possibly TRBD2 (5 bases). The CDR3 contains 13 residues. The germline V gene has CDR1 SGHNT and CDR2 YENEEA. The V end lost 8 bases, the J end lost 7 bases, and 14 bases lay between the germline ends. CDR3 amino acids: CASQRSEGGELFF. CDR3 bases: TGTGCCAGCCAAAGGAGTGAGGGCGGGGAGCTGTTTTTT.

The genes are TRBV2 and TRBJ1-5; possibly TRBD1 for D (6 bases). In germline, CDR1 is SNHLY, CDR2 FYNNEI. The CDR3 contains 15 residues. V shed 5 bases and J shed 5 bases, with 16 bases lying between them. The CDR3 DNA follows: TGTGCCAGCAGTACGACAGGAAAGACCTATCAGCCCCAGCATTTT. Amino acids: CASSTTGKTYQPQHF.

This clone was seen once. V usage is TRBV5-8 and J usage is TRBJ2-2; TRBD1 is a possible D gene (5 bases). Per germline, CDR1 SGHTS and CDR2 YDEGEE. Trimming took 0 bases from V and 9 from J, leaving 15 bases between them. The CDR3 has 15 amino acids. CDR3 DNA: TGTGCCAGCAGCTTGGTCAAGGGGATGATATGGGAGCTGTTTTTT. Translation: CASSLVKGMIWELFF.

The V gene is TRBV5-4, the J gene TRBJ2-1, with D possibly TRBD2 on 5 matching bases. Germline values: CDR1 SGHNT, CDR2 YYREEE (reference sequence). The CDR3 totals 13 residues. Trimming removed 0 bases at V and 8 bases at J, with 9 bases between. CDR3 protein: CASSLASSDEQFF. In nucleotides, the CDR3 is TGTGCCAGCAGCTTGGCAAGTAGCGATGAGCAGTTCTTC.

The V call is TRBV27, the J call TRBJ2-1, with 9 bases that match TRBD2. The V and J ends lost 6 bases and 7 bases, in that order; junction bases with no gene match: 7. The CDR3 has 14 residues. Germline V lookup: CDR1 MNHEY, CDR2 SMNVEV (reference sequence). The CDR3 is CASSLAGLSNEQFF. In DNA form, the CDR3 reads TGTGCCAGCAGCCTAGCGGGACTATCAAATGAGCAGTTCTTC.

The chain joins TRBV6-1 to TRBJ1-2; TRBD1 agrees at 9 bases. This CDR3 has 15 residues. Germline loops: CDR1 MNHNS, CDR2 SASEGT. V was clipped by 6 bases and J by 8 bases; unmatched bases: 13. CDR3 sequence reads: CASRSPGTGSEGYTF. CDR3 bases: TGTGCCAGCAGGTCCCCCGGGACAGGGTCGGAAGGCTACACCTTC.

This clone was counted a single time. The rearrangement uses TRBV27 and TRBJ2-5; D uncertain. Germline assignment: CDR1 MNHEY and CDR2 SMNVEV (reference sequence). CDR3 size: 16 residues. V gave up 5 bases and J gave up 6 bases, with 22 bases separating them. This CDR3 is CASSPLPTPRLQTQYF. CDR3 in DNA: TGTGCCAGCAGTCCCCTACCAACCCCGCGCCTCCAGACCCAGTACTTC.

The CDR3 is CASSFGQTDQPQHF. Here the CDR3 DNA reads TGTGCCAGCAGCTTTGGGCAAACCGATCAGCCCCAGCATTTT. The genes are TRBV13 and TRBJ1-5; D is undetermined. Germline CDR1 and CDR2: PRHDT and FYEKMQ (reference sequence). CDR3 length: 14 residues. Trimming pared 3 bases from V and 5 bases from J, leaving 11 bases between. Complete variable domain (other parts from reference TRBV13 and TRBJ1-5): AAGVIQSPRHLIKEKRETATLKCYPIPRHDTVYWYQQGPGQDPQFLISFYEKMQSDKGSIPDRFSAQQFSDYHSELNMSSLELGDSALYFCASSFGQTDQPQHFGDGTRLSIL.

This chain connects TRBV6-5 to TRBJ1-4; the match to TRBD1 covers 8 bases. J gave up 7 bases and V 6 bases, and 4 bases lay outside the gene matches. Germline V gene sequence: CDR1 MNHEY, CDR2 SVGAGI. The CDR3 is made up of 13 amino acids. The CDR3 is CASSRGTGEKLFF. The CDR3 bases are TGTGCCAGCAGCCGGGGGACAGGTGAAAAACTGTTTTTT.

This chain uses TRBV7-9 with TRBJ1-2; 8 bases are shared with TRBD1. This CDR3 contains 15 residues. V lost 3 bases and J lost 3; bases outside the gene matches: 6. Per germline, CDR1 SEHNR and CDR2 FQNEAQ (reference sequence). CDR3 loop: CASSFADRGDYGYTF. The DNA for the CDR3 is TGTGCCAGCAGCTTCGCCGACAGGGGAGACTATGGCTACACCTTC.

V gene TRBV2 combines with J gene TRBJ2-1, with a possible D match to TRBD2 (6 bases). The CDR3 runs 14 residues. V was trimmed by 7 bases and J by 5 bases, leaving 15 bases between them. Germline CDR1 and CDR2: SNHLY and FYNNEI. Here the CDR3 DNA reads TGTGCCAGCACTGAGGAGGGATCCAACAATGAGCAGTTCTTC. Translation: CASTEEGSNNEQFF.

DNA for the CDR3: TGCGCCAGCAGCCAAGTGTCCCCCGGGACAGCGCCCTACGAGCAGTACTTC. Its translation: CASSQVSPGTAPYEQYF. The V call is TRBV4-1, the J call TRBJ2-7, with 7 bases fitting TRBD1. This CDR3 has 17 amino acids. Germline CDR1 reads MGHRA; CDR2 reads YSYEKL. V lost 1 base and J lost 2; bases outside the gene matches: 11.